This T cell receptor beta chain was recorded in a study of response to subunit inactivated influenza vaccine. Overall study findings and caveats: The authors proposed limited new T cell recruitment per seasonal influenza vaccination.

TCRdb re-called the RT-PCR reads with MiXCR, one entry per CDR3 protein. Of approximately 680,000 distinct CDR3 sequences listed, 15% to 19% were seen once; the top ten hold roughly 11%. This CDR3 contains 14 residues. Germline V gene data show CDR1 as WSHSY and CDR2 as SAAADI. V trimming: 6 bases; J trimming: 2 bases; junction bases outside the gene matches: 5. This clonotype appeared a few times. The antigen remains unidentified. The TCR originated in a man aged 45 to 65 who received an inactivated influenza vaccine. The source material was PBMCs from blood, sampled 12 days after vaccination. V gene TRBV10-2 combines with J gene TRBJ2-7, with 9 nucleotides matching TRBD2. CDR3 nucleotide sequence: TGCGCCAGCAGCGAGACTAGCGGCCCCTACGAGCAGTACTTC. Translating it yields CASSETSGPYEQYF.